This T cell receptor (beta chain) derives from a study of radiation and T cells in renal cell carcinoma. Time point: blood 4 weeks post-SBRT, at nephrectomy. The treatment is: 15 Gy SBRT to primary tumor, nephrectomy 4 weeks later. The CDR3 covers 13 residues. The V gene lost 1 base and the J gene lost 7 bases, with 5 bases spanning the gap. Germline V gene data show CDR1 as SEHNR and CDR2 as FQNEAQ (reference sequence). Sequencing was performed with immunoSEQ multiplex PCR; in TCRdb, only in-frame clones are kept and a portion is missing. The data show roughly 82,000 clones, around 89% seen once. The receptor was isolated from a woman in her 70s with renal cell carcinoma. The V call is TRBV7-9, the J call TRBJ1-6; D is uncertain. The sample consisted of blood, taken from a patient whose treatment included radiotherapy and nephrectomy. The DNA of the CDR3 is TGTGCCAGCAGCTTAGAACAAAATTCACCCCTCCACTTT. Its translation: CASSLEQNSPLHF.